These 24 T cell receptor beta chains originate from one sample sequenced in a study of T cell responses to AZD1222 COVID-19 vaccine. TCRdb's table, derived via immunoSEQ multiplex PCR, lists solely in-frame clones and lacks some. The repertoire consists of tens of thousands of clones, with roughly 90% occurring once and the leading ten covering about 14%. Specimen: peripheral blood, collected 28 days after the second AZD1222 dose. The receptors originated from an adult who received the AZD1222 COVID-19 vaccine.

The chain couples TRBV11-3 to TRBJ2-6, with a tentative D call TRBD1 (5 bases). The germline V and J ends were trimmed by 3 bases and 1 base, with 7 bases remaining between them. From germline, CDR1 is SGHNT and CDR2 YENEEA. This CDR3 is 15 amino acids long. This chain's CDR3 is CASSFRVSGANVLTF. The DNA for the CDR3 is TGTGCCAGCAGCTTCAGGGTTTCTGGGGCCAACGTCCTGACTTTC. Filled out from reference TRBV11-3 and TRBJ2-6, the complete variable domain reads EAGVVQSPRYKIIEKKQPVAFWCNPISGHNTLYWYLQNLGQGPELLIRYENEEAVDDSQLPKDRFSAERLKGVDSTLKIQPAELGDSAVYLCASSFRVSGANVLTFGAGSRLTVL.

This chain uses TRBV18 with TRBJ2-7, with unresolved D. The CDR3 length is 14 residues. The ends were cut back, 3 bases at V and 2 bases at J, with 11 bases in the middle. In germline, CDR1 is KGHSH, CDR2 LQKENI. The CDR3: CASSPQTVTYEQYF. The DNA of the CDR3 is TGTGCCAGCTCACCTCAGACTGTGACCTACGAGCAGTACTTC. Full variable domain (outside the CDR3, taken from reference TRBV18 and TRBJ2-7): NAGVMQNPRHLVRRRGQEARLRCSPMKGHSHVYWYRQLPEEGLKFMVYLQKENIIDESGMPKERFSAEFPKEGPSILRIQQVVRGDSAAYFCASSPQTVTYEQYFGPGTRLTVT.

V usage is TRBV6-5 and J usage is TRBJ2-7; D call uncertain. CDR3 length equals 14 residues. With 0 bases removed from V and 6 bases from J, the gap between germline ends came to 12 bases. Looked up from germline, CDR1 is MNHEY and CDR2 is SVGAGI. The CDR3 spells CASSYSGTTSEQYF. CDR3 bases: TGTGCCAGCAGTTACTCAGGCACTACAAGCGAGCAGTACTTC.

The CDR3 loop is CASSLGLAGAWGTQYF. CDR3 nucleotide sequence: TGCGCCAGCAGCTTGGGTCTAGCGGGAGCCTGGGGTACGCAGTATTTT. The V call is TRBV5-1, the J call TRBJ2-3; 10 bases are shared with TRBD2. The trim removed 0 bases at V and 8 bases at J, leaving 9 bases unmatched. This CDR3 spans 16 amino acids. Germline V gene lookup returns CDR1 SGHRS and CDR2 YFSETQ.

The chain is built from TRBV29-1 and TRBJ2-7; the D call may be TRBD1 or TRBD2 (5 bases each). CDR3 size: 15 residues. Trimming left V 2 bases short and J 6 bases short, with 20 bases between. The V gene's germline CDR1 is SQVTM and CDR2 ANQGSEA. The CDR3 protein is CSVESWDGQLGEQYF. Written as DNA, the CDR3 is TGCAGCGTTGAATCGTGGGACGGCCAACTAGGCGAGCAGTACTTC.

This clone was seen only once. The genes are TRBV9 and TRBJ1-1; unclear D gene. Trimming pared 4 bases from V and 0 bases from J, leaving 22 bases between. In germline, CDR1 is SGDLS, CDR2 YYNGEE. CDR3 length: 18 amino acids. In nucleotides, the CDR3 is TGTGCCAGCAGCCCCCGGGCGGGGAATCTAAGCATGAACACTGAAGCTTTCTTT. It is translated as CASSPRAGNLSMNTEAFF.

The chain couples TRBV7-9 to TRBJ2-3; D is ambiguous. This CDR3 spans 15 amino acids. Germline V lookup: CDR1 SEHNR, CDR2 FQNEAQ (reference sequence). Trimming shortened V by 2 bases and J by 6 bases, and 15 bases separated the two germline ends. The CDR3 loop is CASSLILPPRDTQYF. The CDR3 DNA follows: TGTGCCAGCAGCTTAATCCTCCCCCCCCGGGATACGCAGTATTTT.

V is TRBV11-3 and J is TRBJ2-1; the D is unclear. Germline loops: CDR1 SGHNT, CDR2 YENEEA. The CDR3 totals 12 residues. V lost 1 base and J 8 bases, leaving 6 bases between the germline ends. The CDR3 reads CASSLVGYEQFF. CDR3 nucleotides: TGTGCCAGCAGCTTAGTGGGTTATGAGCAGTTCTTC.

V and J are TRBV5-6 and TRBJ1-1; D is unresolved. V lost 2 bases and J 2 bases, leaving 10 bases between the germline ends. There are 14 residues in the CDR3. Looked up from germline, CDR1 is SGHDT and CDR2 is YYEEEE. The CDR3 DNA follows: TGTGCCAGCAGCTTAGATCAGAGAAACACTGAAGCTTTCTTT. This translates into CASSLDQRNTEAFF.

This clone was observed a single time. This chain joins TRBV11-2 and TRBJ2-3, with 8 bases fitting TRBD1. CDR3 size: 16 residues. V was clipped by 1 base and J by 2 bases; unmatched bases: 5. Germline CDR1 SGHAT, CDR2 FQNNGV. Here the CDR3 DNA reads TGTGCCAGCAGCTTAGGGACAGGGATGAACACAGATACGCAGTATTTT. This sequence encodes CASSLGTGMNTDTQYF.

This chain uses TRBV18 with TRBJ2-2; 7 nucleotides align to TRBD2. There are 15 residues in the CDR3. The J segment lost 7 bases and the V segment lost 3 bases, leaving 8 bases of the junction unmatched. Per germline, CDR1 KGHSH and CDR2 LQKENI. The CDR3 spells CASSPAAGVSGELFF. DNA of the CDR3: TGTGCCAGCTCACCGGCCGCGGGAGTAAGCGGGGAGCTGTTTTTT.

The J gene is TRBJ2-2, the V gene TRBV2; possible D gene TRBD1, 6 bases. The V gene's germline CDR1 is SNHLY and CDR2 FYNNEI. The CDR3 runs 14 residues. V was pared by 8 bases and J by 2 bases, with 12 bases between. The CDR3 sequence is CASVKDSNTGELFF. As DNA, the CDR3 is TGTGCCAGCGTCAAGGACAGCAACACCGGGGAGCTGTTTTTT.

The CDR3 coding sequence is TGTGCCACCACTCTTACTAGCGGGAGGGCCTACAATGAGCAGTTCTTC. Translation gives CATTLTSGRAYNEQFF. The chain carries TRBV15 and TRBJ2-1; 13 nucleotides line up with TRBD2. Germline CDR1 is LNHNV and CDR2 is YYDKDF (reference sequence). Trimming removed 7 bases from V and 2 bases from J; junction bases left unmatched: 5. CDR3 size: 16 residues.

CDR3 bases: TGTGCCAGCTCGGTTTACTCCCAGGGGGTCGGGGACACTGAAGCTTTCTTT. Protein sequence: CASSVYSQGVGDTEAFF. This chain uses TRBV18 with TRBJ1-1; 7 bases match TRBD1. Losses at the gene ends were 6 bases for V and 3 bases for J; bases not matched to a gene: 16. The germline CDR1 and CDR2 sequences are KGHSH and LQKENI. The CDR3 totals 17 residues.

About this clone: The identical CDR3 is also encoded by other nucleotide sequences in the sample. The chain has TRBV3-1 (or the pseudogene TRBV3-2) and TRBJ1-2; D is uncertain. This CDR3 region has 12 residues. Germline-derived CDR1 and CDR2 are LGHDT and YNNKEL (reference sequence). V lost 1 base and J 5 bases, leaving 5 bases between the germline ends. For the CDR3, the DNA is TGTGCCAGCAGCCAAGGAGGGTATGGCTACACCTTC. This sequence encodes CASSQGGYGYTF.

The chain is built from TRBV2 and TRBJ1-1; no reliable D call. Trimming took off 7 bases at V and 5 bases at J, with 8 bases between the two ends. The CDR3 contains 11 residues. Germline V CDR1 and CDR2: SNHLY, FYNNEI. CDR3 in amino acids: CASTVQTEAFF. The CDR3 nucleotides read TGTGCCAGCACGGTTCAGACTGAAGCTTTCTTT.

The chain uses TRBV7-6 and TRBJ2-2, with 14 bases fitting TRBD2. The CDR3 runs to 19 residues. V lost 8 bases, J lost 5 bases, and 16 bases stayed unmatched. Germline V gene data show CDR1 as SGHVS and CDR2 as FNYEAQ. The DNA for the CDR3 is TGTGCCAGCGGGGACCTGGTAGGACTAGCGGGAGGAAGTACCGGGGAGCTGTTTTTT. Its protein product is CASGDLVGLAGGSTGELFF.

This clone was found once. The chain combines TRBV19 with TRBJ2-5, with D perhaps TRBD1 (6 bases). Between the trimmed V and J ends, which lost 5 bases and 1 base, there was a span of 8 bases. There are 13 residues in the CDR3. CDR1 and CDR2 (germline): LNHDA, SQIVND (reference sequence). DNA of the CDR3: TGTGCCAGTAGTGGACAGATCCAAGAGACCCAGTACTTC. Its translation is CASSGQIQETQYF.

The chain couples TRBV7-9 to TRBJ1-1; D may be TRBD1 (6 bases). This CDR3 has 14 amino acids. V was cut by 1 base and J by 0 bases, with 6 bases left in between. CDR1 and CDR2 (germline): SEHNR, FQNEAQ (reference sequence). The CDR3 region is CASSLDRVNTEAFF. CDR3 DNA sequence: TGTGCCAGCAGCTTAGACAGGGTGAACACTGAAGCTTTCTTT.

The V gene is TRBV9, the J gene TRBJ2-2; tentatively, D is TRBD1 (5 bases). The germline gives CDR1 SGDLS, CDR2 YYNGEE. CDR3 length equals 14 residues. The germline V and J ends were trimmed by 2 bases and 1 base, with 6 bases remaining between them. This CDR3 is CASSVQGNTGELFF. The CDR3 coding sequence is TGTGCCAGCAGCGTCCAGGGGAACACCGGGGAGCTGTTTTTT.

This chain uses TRBV19 with TRBJ2-1, with 10 bases identical to TRBD1. The V and J ends lost 6 bases and 8 bases, in that order; junction bases with no gene match: 13. The CDR3 is 16 residues long. In germline, CDR1 is LNHDA, CDR2 SQIVND (reference sequence). CDR3 bases: TGTGCCAGTAGATCACACGGGACAGGGGATAGGGATGAGCAGTTCTTC. This encodes CASRSHGTGDRDEQFF.

V and J are TRBV2 and TRBJ2-3; 12 bases are a match to TRBD2. The CDR3 spans 15 residues. Losses at the gene ends were 3 bases for V and 6 bases for J; bases not matched to a gene: 4. The germline V gene has CDR1 SNHLY and CDR2 FYNNEI. The CDR3 coding sequence is TGTGCCAGCAGTGACCTAGCGGGAGGGCGGGATACGCAGTATTTT. Its protein product is CASSDLAGGRDTQYF.

The gene calls are TRBV2 and TRBJ2-2; the D call may be TRBD1 or TRBD2 (6 bases each). The CDR3 runs to 13 residues. V lost 7 bases and J 6 bases, leaving 12 bases between the germline ends. The germline CDR1 and CDR2 sequences are SNHLY and FYNNEI. CDR3 protein: CASTARGAGELFF. Here the CDR3 DNA reads TGTGCCAGCACGGCTAGGGGGGCCGGGGAGCTGTTTTTT.

This clone was seen only a few times. The chain joins TRBV3-1 (or the pseudogene TRBV3-2) to TRBJ2-7, with D maybe TRBD2 (6 bases). V lost 5 bases to trimming and J lost 4 bases, with 15 bases between them. Per the germline V gene, CDR1 is LGHDT and CDR2 is YNNKEL (reference sequence). There are 14 residues in the CDR3. The CDR3 here is CASSSRSGVYEQYF. As DNA, the CDR3 is TGTGCCAGCAGCTCGCGCTCGGGAGTGTACGAGCAGTACTTC.